This T cell receptor (beta chain) is drawn from a study of shared clonotypes between healthy human individuals. Study-level information: The study enrolled a couple of women and a few men aged 18 to 49.

General study findings and limits: Memory subsets generally showed lower estimated richness than naive subsets. Sampling used blood alone; tissue repertoires probably differ.

There were only Caucasian adults among the donors, and all lived in Nashville, Tennessee. Libraries were prepared by immunoSEQ multiplex PCR; TCRdb keeps only in-frame clonotypes and omits some of them. In the table there are 950,000 to 1,100,000 clones, 60% to 80% of which are singletons. The ends were cut back, 2 bases at V and 1 base at J, with 15 bases in the middle. CDR3 length equals 18 residues. The germline gives CDR1 KGHSH, CDR2 LQKENI. Turning to this clone: What it binds is not known.

This TCR derives from a man between 18 and 35 years old in good health. The chain carries TRBV18 and TRBJ2-6; D is perhaps TRBD1 or TRBD2 (5 bases each). Sample: memory CD4+ T cells sorted from blood. Subset described: CD45RA-negative fraction. The CDR3 region is CASSPTAEGSSGANVLTF. DNA for the CDR3: TGTGCCAGCTCACCAACGGCAGAGGGGTCTTCTGGGGCCAACGTCCTGACTTTC.